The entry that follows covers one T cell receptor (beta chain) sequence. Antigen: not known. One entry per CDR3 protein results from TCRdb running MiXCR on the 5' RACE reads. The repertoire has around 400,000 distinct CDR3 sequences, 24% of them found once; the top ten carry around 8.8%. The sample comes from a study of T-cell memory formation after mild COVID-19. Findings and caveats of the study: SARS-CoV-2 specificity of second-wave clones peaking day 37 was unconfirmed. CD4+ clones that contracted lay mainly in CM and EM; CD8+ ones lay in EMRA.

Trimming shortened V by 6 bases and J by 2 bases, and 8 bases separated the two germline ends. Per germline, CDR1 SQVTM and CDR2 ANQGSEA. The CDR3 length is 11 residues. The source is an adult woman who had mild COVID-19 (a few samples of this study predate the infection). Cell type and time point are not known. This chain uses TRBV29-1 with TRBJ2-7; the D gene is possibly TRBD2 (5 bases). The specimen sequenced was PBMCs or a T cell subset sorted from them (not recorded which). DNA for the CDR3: TGCAGCGTGCGGGCCCCCTACGAGCAGTACTTC. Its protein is CSVRAPYEQYF.